Listed below are T cell receptor beta chains from one sample, sequenced in a study of CD8+CD57+ T cells in acquired aplastic anemia. MiXCR, run by TCRdb on the reads, gives a single entry per CDR3 protein. The data contain some 180,000 distinct CDR3 sequences, more than 60% of them singletons. The material sequenced was sorted CD4+, CD8+, or CD8+CD57+ T cells (not recorded which) from PBMCs. The receptors were gathered from a human donor with aplastic anemia. The CDR3 runs from the conserved cysteine through the conserved F or W. The D gene is left open where the match is weak. Rows may omit the clone size; those that give it use once, few, many or a size class.

D gene: NA; V gene: TRBV5-4; J gene: TRBJ2-5; clone size: NA; CDR3 DNA: TGTGCCAGCAGCCCTGATGGGGCCGAACAAGAGACCCAGTACTTC; CDR3 protein: CASSPDGAEQETQYF
D gene: TRBD2; V gene: TRBV9; J gene: TRBJ2-1; clone size: NA; CDR3 DNA: TGTGCCAGCAGCCCCCAGACTAGCACCTACAATGAGCAGTTCTTC; CDR3 protein: CASSPQTSTYNEQFF
D gene: TRBD2; V gene: TRBV25-1; J gene: TRBJ2-1; clone size: once; CDR3 DNA: TGTGCCAGCAGCGAGGGACTAGCGGACTACAATGAGCAGTTCTTC; CDR3 protein: CASSEGLADYNEQFF
D gene: TRBD1; V gene: TRBV9; J gene: TRBJ2-1; clone size: many; CDR3 DNA: TGTGCCAGCAGCGTCGACAAGGGACAGACCTCCTACAATGAGCAGTTCTTC; CDR3 protein: CASSVDKGQTSYNEQFF
D gene: NA; V gene: TRBV7-2; J gene: TRBJ2-1; clone size: NA; CDR3 DNA: TGTGCCAGCAGTCCCGGGGGATACTCCTACAATGAGCAGTTCTTC; CDR3 protein: CASSPGGYSYNEQFF
D gene: NA; V gene: TRBV13; J gene: TRBJ2-1; clone size: NA; CDR3 DNA: TGTGCCAGCAGCCAGACTTACTACAATGAGCAGTTCTTC; CDR3 protein: CASSQTYYNEQFF
D gene: NA; V gene: TRBV20-1; J gene: TRBJ2-7; clone size: NA; CDR3 DNA: TGCAGTGCAGGGGAGGCCTACGAGCAGTACTTC; CDR3 protein: CSAGEAYEQYF
D gene: NA; V gene: TRBV20-1; J gene: TRBJ1-1; clone size: NA; CDR3 DNA: TGCAGTGCTAGAGAGGGGTTCCTTACGAACACTGAAGCTTTCTTT; CDR3 protein: CSAREGFLTNTEAFF
D gene: NA; V gene: TRBV4-1; J gene: TRBJ1-6; clone size: NA; CDR3 DNA: TGCGCCAGCAGCCACCCTAATTCACCCCTCCACTTT; CDR3 protein: CASSHPNSPLHF
D gene: NA; V gene: TRBV19; J gene: TRBJ1-2; clone size: NA; CDR3 DNA: TGTGCCAGTAGTGACCGTAGTCGCCAACCTGGCTACACCTTC; CDR3 protein: CASSDRSRQPGYTF
D gene: TRBD1; V gene: TRBV24-1; J gene: TRBJ1-5; clone size: NA; CDR3 DNA: TGTGCCACCAGTGAAAGGACAGGGGGAAGCAATCAGCCCCAGCATTTT; CDR3 protein: CATSERTGGSNQPQHF
D gene: NA; V gene: TRBV19; J gene: TRBJ1-5; clone size: NA; CDR3 DNA: TGTGCCAGTAGTATAGGCAGCCCCAATCAGCCCCAGCATTTT; CDR3 protein: CASSIGSPNQPQHF
D gene: TRBD1; V gene: TRBV29-1; J gene: TRBJ1-5; clone size: NA; CDR3 DNA: TGCAGCGTTGACCCACGGGACAGCTATAGCAATCAGCCCCAGCATTTT; CDR3 protein: CSVDPRDSYSNQPQHF
D gene: TRBD2; V gene: TRBV5-1; J gene: TRBJ2-7; clone size: NA; CDR3 DNA: TGCGCCAGCAGTTGGACTAGTAGGGACTACGAGCAGTACTTC; CDR3 protein: CASSWTSRDYEQYF
D gene: TRBD1; V gene: TRBV12-3/TRBV12-4; J gene: TRBJ2-2; clone size: many; CDR3 DNA: TGTGCCAGCATCCTCGACAGGGAGCTCCCCGGGGAGCTGTTTTTT; CDR3 protein: CASILDRELPGELFF
D gene: NA; V gene: TRBV7-4; J gene: TRBJ2-3; clone size: NA; CDR3 DNA: TGTGCCTGCAGCTTAGGGTATTCTAGCACAGATACGAAGTATTTT; CDR3 protein: CACSLGYSSTDTKYF
D gene: TRBD1; V gene: TRBV10-3; J gene: TRBJ2-7; clone size: NA; CDR3 DNA: TGTGCCATCGTAAACCCGGGACAGGGAAAATACGAGCAGTACTTC; CDR3 protein: CAIVNPGQGKYEQYF
D gene: NA; V gene: TRBV7-9; J gene: TRBJ2-5; clone size: once; CDR3 DNA: TGTGCCAGCAGCTTAAGGGGTTGGGGTTTACAAGAGACCCAGTACTTC; CDR3 protein: CASSLRGWGLQETQYF
D gene: NA; V gene: TRBV29-1; J gene: TRBJ2-5; clone size: NA; CDR3 DNA: TGCAGCGTTGCAGGACTAAACCAAGAGACCCAGTACTTC; CDR3 protein: CSVAGLNQETQYF
D gene: NA; V gene: TRBV19; J gene: TRBJ1-2; clone size: NA; CDR3 DNA: TGTGCCAGTAGTATAGTTCAGGGTGGCTACACCTTC; CDR3 protein: CASSIVQGGYTF
D gene: TRBD2; V gene: TRBV5-6; J gene: TRBJ2-1; clone size: NA; CDR3 DNA: TGTGTCAGCAGCTTGGGAGGGAATGAGCAGCTCTTC; CDR3 protein: CVSSLGGNEQLF
D gene: NA; V gene: TRBV9; J gene: TRBJ2-7; clone size: many; CDR3 DNA: TGTGCCAGCAGCGTAGGCGGGGGCGACGAGCAGTACTTC; CDR3 protein: CASSVGGGDEQYF
D gene: TRBD1; V gene: TRBV4-2; J gene: TRBJ1-1; clone size: many; CDR3 DNA: TGTGCCAGCAGCCAAGATCGGGGACAGGGGGCCTCTGAAGCTTTCTTT; CDR3 protein: CASSQDRGQGASEAFF
D gene: TRBD1; V gene: TRBV20-1; J gene: TRBJ2-7; clone size: NA; CDR3 DNA: TGCAGTGCTAGAGAAACAGGGGGCGACGAGCAGTACTTC; CDR3 protein: CSARETGGDEQYF
D gene: NA; V gene: TRBV24-1; J gene: TRBJ2-1; clone size: NA; CDR3 DNA: TGTGCCACCAGTGACCAGACTAGGCCGGCCGGTGAGCAGTTCTTC; CDR3 protein: CATSDQTRPAGEQFF
D gene: TRBD2; V gene: TRBV2; J gene: TRBJ2-7; clone size: NA; CDR3 DNA: TGTGCCAGTCGACTAGCGGACTACGAGCAGTACTTC; CDR3 protein: CASRLADYEQYF
D gene: TRBD1; V gene: TRBV7-2; J gene: TRBJ1-5; clone size: NA; CDR3 DNA: TGTGCCAGCAGCTTCGATCGACAGGGGTATCAGCCCCAGCATTTT; CDR3 protein: CASSFDRQGYQPQHF
D gene: TRBD2; V gene: TRBV7-9; J gene: TRBJ2-3; clone size: NA; CDR3 DNA: TGTGCCAGCAGCCCTCCTAGCGGTGGGGATACGCAGTATTTT; CDR3 protein: CASSPPSGGDTQYF
D gene: TRBD1; V gene: TRBV7-8; J gene: TRBJ1-2; clone size: NA; CDR3 DNA: TGTGCCAGCAGCCCCAGGACAGGGATTAACTATGGCTACACCTTC; CDR3 protein: CASSPRTGINYGYTF
D gene: TRBD1; V gene: TRBV20-1; J gene: TRBJ1-1; clone size: few; CDR3 DNA: TGCAGTGCGGCTAGGGACAGGGACATTCTAAACACTGAAGCTTTCTTT; CDR3 protein: CSAARDRDILNTEAFF
D gene: NA; V gene: TRBV15; J gene: TRBJ2-3; clone size: NA; CDR3 DNA: TGTGCCACCAGCAGCCTGGGTTTCCCAGATACGCAGTATTTT; CDR3 protein: CATSSLGFPDTQYF
D gene: NA; V gene: TRBV7-3; J gene: TRBJ1-6; clone size: NA; CDR3 DNA: TGTGCCAGCAGCGAGGGGACTCTTGGGCGTAACTCACCCCTCCACTTT; CDR3 protein: CASSEGTLGRNSPLHF
D gene: TRBD1; V gene: TRBV7-2; J gene: TRBJ2-2; clone size: NA; CDR3 DNA: TGTGCCAGCAGCCCCGACAGGGATGGGACCGGGGAGCTGTTTTTT; CDR3 protein: CASSPDRDGTGELFF
D gene: NA; V gene: TRBV10-3; J gene: TRBJ1-1; clone size: NA; CDR3 DNA: TGTGCCGCGGGGGATACCTTGAACACTGAAGCTTTCTTT; CDR3 protein: CAAGDTLNTEAFF
D gene: NA; V gene: TRBV20-1; J gene: TRBJ2-7; clone size: NA; CDR3 DNA: TGCGGTGCTAGACGCGTGGGGGCTGTCAACGAGCAGTACTTC; CDR3 protein: CGARRVGAVNEQYF
D gene: NA; V gene: TRBV7-2; J gene: TRBJ1-2; clone size: NA; CDR3 DNA: TGTGCCAGCAGCAAACAGGGATCCCATGGCTACACCTTC; CDR3 protein: CASSKQGSHGYTF
D gene: NA; V gene: TRBV2; J gene: TRBJ1-2; clone size: few; CDR3 DNA: TGTGCCAGCAGTGTTCCGGCAGCAGCTAACTATGGCTACACCTTC; CDR3 protein: CASSVPAAANYGYTF
D gene: TRBD2; V gene: TRBV7-6; J gene: TRBJ2-7; clone size: NA; CDR3 DNA: TGTGCCAGCAGCTTAGACAGCGGGAGGGCCTACGAGCAGTACTTC; CDR3 protein: CASSLDSGRAYEQYF
D gene: TRBD1; V gene: TRBV2; J gene: TRBJ1-2; clone size: NA; CDR3 DNA: TGTGCCAGCAGACTGGACAGGTCTGGCGATGGCTACACCTTC; CDR3 protein: CASRLDRSGDGYTF
D gene: NA; V gene: TRBV9; J gene: TRBJ1-1; clone size: NA; CDR3 DNA: TGCGCCAGCAGCTTGACAACAGATACCATGAACACTGAAGCTTTCTTT; CDR3 protein: CASSLTTDTMNTEAFF
D gene: NA; V gene: TRBV20-1; J gene: TRBJ2-1; clone size: NA; CDR3 DNA: TGCAGTGCTAGGGACAGCCGGAGCTACAATGAGCAGTTCTTC; CDR3 protein: CSARDSRSYNEQFF
D gene: TRBD2; V gene: TRBV29-1; J gene: TRBJ2-3; clone size: NA; CDR3 DNA: TGCAGCTCAACGCGACTAGCGGTTACAGATACGCAGTATTTT; CDR3 protein: CSSTRLAVTDTQYF
D gene: NA; V gene: TRBV7-3; J gene: TRBJ2-7; clone size: NA; CDR3 DNA: TGTGCCAGCAGCCCGACTCCGGGAGCATCCTACGAGCAGTACTTC; CDR3 protein: CASSPTPGASYEQYF
D gene: NA; V gene: TRBV15; J gene: TRBJ1-2; clone size: few; CDR3 DNA: TGTGCCACCAGCAGAGTGGATTCTAACTATGGCTACACCTTC; CDR3 protein: CATSRVDSNYGYTF
D gene: NA; V gene: TRBV28; J gene: TRBJ1-2; clone size: NA; CDR3 DNA: TGTGCCAGCAGTTTTTGGCCGTGGATAGCTAACTATGGCTACACCTTC; CDR3 protein: CASSFWPWIANYGYTF
D gene: NA; V gene: TRBV20-1; J gene: TRBJ1-1; clone size: NA; CDR3 DNA: TGCAGTGCTAGATACACAGGAGGGGAAGCTTTCTTT; CDR3 protein: CSARYTGGEAFF
D gene: NA; V gene: TRBV7-8; J gene: TRBJ2-5; clone size: few; CDR3 DNA: TGTGCCAGCAGCCCCGGACGGAACCAAGAGACCCAGTACTTC; CDR3 protein: CASSPGRNQETQYF
D gene: TRBD2; V gene: TRBV20-1; J gene: TRBJ2-3; clone size: few; CDR3 DNA: TGCAGTGCTAGAGAGGCGGGGGGTCCCACAGATACGCAGTATTTT; CDR3 protein: CSAREAGGPTDTQYF
D gene: NA; V gene: TRBV24-1; J gene: TRBJ2-1; clone size: NA; CDR3 DNA: TGTGCCACCGGACTGCACAATGAGCAGTTCTTC; CDR3 protein: CATGLHNEQFF
D gene: NA; V gene: TRBV9; J gene: TRBJ1-1; clone size: once; CDR3 DNA: TGTGCCAGCAGCGTCACAGGGATGAACACTGAAGCTTTCTTT; CDR3 protein: CASSVTGMNTEAFF
D gene: NA; V gene: TRBV12-3/TRBV12-4; J gene: TRBJ1-1; clone size: NA; CDR3 DNA: TGTGCCAGCAGTTTTCGGGCCTTTAGGGCTGAAGCTTTCTTT; CDR3 protein: CASSFRAFRAEAFF
D gene: NA; V gene: TRBV9; J gene: TRBJ1-1; clone size: NA; CDR3 DNA: TGCGCCAGCACAACAGGAGCTATGAACACTGAAGCTTTCTTT; CDR3 protein: CASTTGAMNTEAFF
D gene: NA; V gene: TRBV12-3/TRBV12-4; J gene: TRBJ1-3; clone size: NA; CDR3 DNA: TGTGCCAGCAGTTTAGCGGCCCGTGGTGGAAACACCATATATTTT; CDR3 protein: CASSLAARGGNTIYF
D gene: NA; V gene: TRBV7-2; J gene: TRBJ2-7; clone size: few; CDR3 DNA: TGTGCCAGCAGCCCGAGGACTCCGGGCCTCTACGAGCAGTACTTC; CDR3 protein: CASSPRTPGLYEQYF
D gene: NA; V gene: TRBV25-1; J gene: TRBJ2-7; clone size: NA; CDR3 DNA: TGTGCCAGCAGTGATCGTGGTGTGCTTCGTTACGAGCAGTACTTC; CDR3 protein: CASSDRGVLRYEQYF
D gene: NA; V gene: TRBV6-5; J gene: TRBJ2-5; clone size: NA; CDR3 DNA: TGTGCCAGCAGTATGGACAGCTATGCGACCCAGTACTTC; CDR3 protein: CASSMDSYATQYF
D gene: NA; V gene: TRBV5-6; J gene: TRBJ1-1; clone size: few; CDR3 DNA: TGTGCCAGCACCACACGGATGGCTGAAGCTTTCTTT; CDR3 protein: CASTTRMAEAFF
D gene: TRBD2; V gene: TRBV5-6; J gene: TRBJ2-7; clone size: NA; CDR3 DNA: TGTGCCAGCAGCCAAACCGGACTAGGAGACTACGAGCAGTACTTC; CDR3 protein: CASSQTGLGDYEQYF
D gene: TRBD1; V gene: TRBV18; J gene: TRBJ2-7; clone size: many; CDR3 DNA: TGTGCCAGCTCACCACTTGGACAGGGGGCAAGGGAGCAGTACTTC; CDR3 protein: CASSPLGQGAREQYF